This T cell receptor (beta chain) was recovered during a study of T cells in Graves' hyperthyroidism and ophthalmopathy. Study information: Staff took peripheral blood when the initial diagnosis was made, before any treatment began.

Absence of ophthalmopathy progression within 18 months defined stable Graves' hyperthyroidism. Study outcomes and limitations: Ophthalmopathy and stable hyperthyroidism were told apart by a 13 V-J model. Most expanded thyroid clonotypes above 0.001 also appeared in blood.

Germline assignment: CDR1 DFQATT and CDR2 SNEGSKA (reference sequence). The CDR3 extends over 16 amino acids. V gave up 1 base and J gave up 0 bases, with 14 bases separating them. As for this clonotype: Its target is unknown.

RNA transcripts yielded amplified TCR beta CDR3 regions. TCR CDR3 regions were first amplified by RT-PCR with HTBI primers. Each CDR3 protein gets one entry after TCRdb re-called the multiplex PCR reads with MiXCR. The sample carries more than 500,000 distinct CDR3 sequences, around 15% recorded once. The receptor was derived from a woman in her 40s with Graves' hyperthyroidism. This sequence joins TRBV20-1 and TRBJ2-3; the D gene is possibly TRBD2 (6 bases). Sequencing was performed on blood. The CDR3 loop reads CSARVPGLPSTDTQYF. The CDR3 region has the DNA TGCAGTGCTAGAGTGCCAGGACTACCTAGCACAGATACGCAGTATTTT.